The subject of this entry is one T cell receptor (beta chain). These data belong to a study of memory CD4+ T cells and cytomegalovirus serostatus. The CDR3 totals 11 residues. Germline loops: CDR1 LGHNA, CDR2 YNFKEQ. V lost 0 bases, J lost 7 bases, and 1 base lay in between. The sort gate was single viable CD3+CD4+CD8-CD45RO+ cells for memory CD4+ T cells. Positive selection with CD4 microbeads enriched total CD4+ T cells. Produced via immunoSEQ multiplex PCR; TCRdb's table is partial and in-frame only. Altogether 40,000 to 55,000 clones are present, 76% being singletons, with the ten largest covering roughly 2%.

Sequenced input: memory CD4+ T cells from blood. J is TRBJ2-1 and V is TRBV4-2; D remains unclear. The receptor's source is an adult in good health and CMV-seronegative. The CDR3 DNA reads TGTGCCAGCAGCCAAGAAAATGAGCAGTTCTTC. Protein product: CASSQENEQFF.